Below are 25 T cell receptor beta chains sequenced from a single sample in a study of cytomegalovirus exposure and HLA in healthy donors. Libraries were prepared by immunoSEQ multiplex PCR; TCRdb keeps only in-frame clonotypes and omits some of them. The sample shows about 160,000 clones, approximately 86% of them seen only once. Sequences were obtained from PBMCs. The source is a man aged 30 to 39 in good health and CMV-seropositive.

CDR3 nucleotide sequence: TGTGCCAGCAGCTTATTAGGGGCCACCCCGAGCTCCTATAATTCACCCCTCCACTTT. This codes for CASSLLGATPSSYNSPLHF. This sequence joins TRBV7-2 and TRBJ1-6; D may be TRBD1 (5 bases). The CDR3 sequence is 19 residues long. Between the trimmed V and J ends, which lost 2 bases and 0 bases, there was a span of 17 bases. Per the germline V gene, CDR1 is SGHTA and CDR2 is FQGNSA.

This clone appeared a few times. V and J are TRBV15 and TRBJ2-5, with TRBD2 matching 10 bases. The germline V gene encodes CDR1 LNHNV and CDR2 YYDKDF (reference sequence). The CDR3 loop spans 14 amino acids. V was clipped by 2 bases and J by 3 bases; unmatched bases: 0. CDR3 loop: CATSRLAGEETQYF. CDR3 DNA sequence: TGTGCCACCAGCAGACTAGCGGGGGAAGAGACCCAGTACTTC.

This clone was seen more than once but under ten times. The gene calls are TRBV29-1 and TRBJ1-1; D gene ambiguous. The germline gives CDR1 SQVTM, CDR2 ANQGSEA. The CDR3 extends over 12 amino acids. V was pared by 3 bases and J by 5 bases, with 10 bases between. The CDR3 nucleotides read TGCAGCGTTGATCGGGGTGGGACTGAAGCTTTCTTT. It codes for CSVDRGGTEAFF.

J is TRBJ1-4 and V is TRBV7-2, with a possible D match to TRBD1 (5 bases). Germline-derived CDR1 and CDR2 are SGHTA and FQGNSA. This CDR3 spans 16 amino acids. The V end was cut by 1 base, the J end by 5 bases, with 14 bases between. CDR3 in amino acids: CASSLGERYRNEKLFF. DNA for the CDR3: TGTGCCAGCAGCTTAGGGGAAAGGTACAGGAATGAAAAACTGTTTTTT.

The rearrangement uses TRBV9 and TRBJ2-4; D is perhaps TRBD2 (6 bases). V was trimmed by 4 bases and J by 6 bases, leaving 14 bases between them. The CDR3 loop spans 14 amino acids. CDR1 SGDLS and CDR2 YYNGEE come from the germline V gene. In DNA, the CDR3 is TGTGCCAGCAGCATGGGGGGTGACCTAAACATTCAGTACTTC. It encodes CASSMGGDLNIQYF.

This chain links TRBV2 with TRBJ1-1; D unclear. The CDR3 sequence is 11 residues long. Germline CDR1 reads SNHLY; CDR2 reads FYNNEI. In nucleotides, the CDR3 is TGTGCGGGAGGGTTGAACACTGAAGCTTTCTTT. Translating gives CAGGLNTEAFF.

For the CDR3, the DNA is TGTGCCAGCAGCTCGACTAGCGGGGCCAGCTCCTACAATGAGCAGTTCTTC. Translation: CASSSTSGASSYNEQFF. This chain links TRBV7-9 with TRBJ2-1, with 11 bases that match TRBD2. The CDR3 sequence is 17 residues long. V lost 4 bases and J lost 0; bases outside the gene matches: 5. From germline, CDR1 is SEHNR and CDR2 FQNEAQ (reference sequence).

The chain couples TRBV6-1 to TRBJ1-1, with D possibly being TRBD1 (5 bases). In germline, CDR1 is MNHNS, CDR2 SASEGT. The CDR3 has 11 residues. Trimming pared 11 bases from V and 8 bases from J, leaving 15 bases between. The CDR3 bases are TGTGCCGTACAGGAGGGACCCGAAGCTTTCTTT. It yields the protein CAVQEGPEAFF.

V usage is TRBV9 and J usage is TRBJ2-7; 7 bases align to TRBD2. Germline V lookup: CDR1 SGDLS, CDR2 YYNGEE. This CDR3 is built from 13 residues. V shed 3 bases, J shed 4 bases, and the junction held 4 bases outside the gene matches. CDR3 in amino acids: CASSEGLMYEQYF. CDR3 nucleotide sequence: TGTGCCAGCAGCGAGGGACTAATGTACGAGCAGTACTTC.

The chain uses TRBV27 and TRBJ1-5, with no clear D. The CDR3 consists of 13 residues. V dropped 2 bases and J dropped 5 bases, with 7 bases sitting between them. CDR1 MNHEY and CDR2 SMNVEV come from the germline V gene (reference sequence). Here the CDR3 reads CASSLIQDQPQHF. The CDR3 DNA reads TGTGCCAGCAGTTTAATCCAGGATCAGCCCCAGCATTTT.

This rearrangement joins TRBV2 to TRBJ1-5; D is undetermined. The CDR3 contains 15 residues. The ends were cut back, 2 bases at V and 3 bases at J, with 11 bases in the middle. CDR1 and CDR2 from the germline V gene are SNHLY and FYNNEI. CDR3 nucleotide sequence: TGTGCCAGCAGTGAAAACAGCCTCTACAATCAGCCCCAGCATTTT. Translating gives CASSENSLYNQPQHF.

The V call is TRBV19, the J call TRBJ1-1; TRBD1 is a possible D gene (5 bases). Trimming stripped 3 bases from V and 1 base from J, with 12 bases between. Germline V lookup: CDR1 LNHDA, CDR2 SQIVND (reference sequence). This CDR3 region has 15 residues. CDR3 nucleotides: TGTGCCAGTAGTATGACAGTATCAAGGAACACTGAAGCTTTCTTT. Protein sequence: CASSMTVSRNTEAFF.

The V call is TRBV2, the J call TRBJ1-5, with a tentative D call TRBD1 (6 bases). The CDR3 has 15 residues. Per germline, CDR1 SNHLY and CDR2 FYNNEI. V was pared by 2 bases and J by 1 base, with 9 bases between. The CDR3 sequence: CASSEWTVSNQPQHF. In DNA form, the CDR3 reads TGTGCCAGCAGTGAATGGACAGTAAGCAATCAGCCCCAGCATTTT. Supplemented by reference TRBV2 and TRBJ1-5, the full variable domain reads EPEVTQTPSHQVTQMGQEVILRCVPISNHLYFYWYRQILGQKVEFLVSFYNNEISEKSEIFDDQFSVERPDGSNFTLKIRSTKLEDSAMYFCASSEWTVSNQPQHFGDGTRLSIL.

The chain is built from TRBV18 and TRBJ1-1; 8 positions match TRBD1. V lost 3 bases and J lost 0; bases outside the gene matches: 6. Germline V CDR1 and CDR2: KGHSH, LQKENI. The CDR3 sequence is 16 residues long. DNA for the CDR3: TGTGCCAGCTCACCGGACAGGGCTTTTGTGAACACTGAAGCTTTCTTT. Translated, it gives CASSPDRAFVNTEAFF.

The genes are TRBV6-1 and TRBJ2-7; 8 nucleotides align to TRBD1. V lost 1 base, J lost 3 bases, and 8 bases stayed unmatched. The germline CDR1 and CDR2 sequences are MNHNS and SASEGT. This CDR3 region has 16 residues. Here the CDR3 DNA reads TGTGCCAGCAGTGAAGGGCCCTACAGGGGGAGCTACGAGCAGTACTTC. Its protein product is CASSEGPYRGSYEQYF.

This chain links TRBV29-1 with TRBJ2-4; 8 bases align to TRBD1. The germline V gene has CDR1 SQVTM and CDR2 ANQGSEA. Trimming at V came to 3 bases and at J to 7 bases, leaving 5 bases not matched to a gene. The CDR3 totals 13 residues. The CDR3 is CSVDAAGGNIQYF. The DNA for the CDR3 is TGCAGCGTTGATGCAGCAGGGGGCAACATTCAGTACTTC.

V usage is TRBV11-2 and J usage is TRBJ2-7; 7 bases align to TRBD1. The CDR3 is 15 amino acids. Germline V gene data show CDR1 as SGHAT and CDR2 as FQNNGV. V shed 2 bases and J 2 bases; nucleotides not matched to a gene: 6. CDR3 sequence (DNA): TGTGCCAGCAGCTTACTGGGACAGAAGACCTACGAGCAGTACTTC. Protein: CASSLLGQKTYEQYF.

CDR3 amino acids: CASSNRGAYGYTF. The CDR3 nucleotides are TGTGCCAGCAGCAACAGGGGGGCCTATGGCTACACCTTC. The rearrangement joins TRBV2 to TRBJ1-2; 8 bases line up with TRBD1. V shed 6 bases, J shed 4 bases, and the junction held 4 bases outside the gene matches. This CDR3 is 13 amino acids long. Germline V gene lookup returns CDR1 SNHLY and CDR2 FYNNEI.

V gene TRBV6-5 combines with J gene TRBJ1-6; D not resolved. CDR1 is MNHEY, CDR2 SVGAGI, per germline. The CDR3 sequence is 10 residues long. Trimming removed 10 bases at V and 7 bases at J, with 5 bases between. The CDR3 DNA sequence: TGTGCCACCGGGAATTCACCCCTCCACTTT. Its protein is CATGNSPLHF.

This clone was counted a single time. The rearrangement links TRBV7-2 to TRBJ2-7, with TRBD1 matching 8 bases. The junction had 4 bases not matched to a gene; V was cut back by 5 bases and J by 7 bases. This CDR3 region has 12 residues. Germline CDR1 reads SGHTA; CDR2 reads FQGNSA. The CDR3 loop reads CASSERTGEQYF. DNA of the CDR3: TGTGCCAGCAGCGAACGGACAGGGGAGCAGTACTTC.

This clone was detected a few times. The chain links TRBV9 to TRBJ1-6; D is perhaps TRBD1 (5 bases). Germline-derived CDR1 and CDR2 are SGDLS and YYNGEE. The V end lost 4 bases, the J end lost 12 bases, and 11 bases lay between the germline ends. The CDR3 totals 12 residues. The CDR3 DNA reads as TGTGCCAGCAGCCGCCGCCAGGGACCCCTCCACTTT. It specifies CASSRRQGPLHF.

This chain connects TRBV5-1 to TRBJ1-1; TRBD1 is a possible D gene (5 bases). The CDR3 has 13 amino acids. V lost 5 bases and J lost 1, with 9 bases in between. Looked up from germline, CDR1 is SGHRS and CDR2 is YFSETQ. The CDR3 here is CASRPGQNTEAFF. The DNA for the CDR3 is TGCGCCAGCAGGCCAGGGCAGAACACTGAAGCTTTCTTT.

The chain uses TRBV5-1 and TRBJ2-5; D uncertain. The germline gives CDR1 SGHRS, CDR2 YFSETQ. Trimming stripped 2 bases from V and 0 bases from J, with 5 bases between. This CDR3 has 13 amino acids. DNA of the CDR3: TGCGCCAGCAGCTTAGAGTACCAAGAGACCCAGTACTTC. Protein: CASSLEYQETQYF.

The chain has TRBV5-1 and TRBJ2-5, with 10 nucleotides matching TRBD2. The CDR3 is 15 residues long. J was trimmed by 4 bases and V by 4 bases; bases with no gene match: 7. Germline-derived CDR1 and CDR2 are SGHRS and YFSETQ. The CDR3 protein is CASSRPTSGAETQYF. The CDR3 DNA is TGCGCCAGCAGCCGGCCTACTAGCGGGGCAGAGACCCAGTACTTC.

CDR3 sequence: CAIMRPAGGGDTQYF. The DNA for the CDR3 is TGTGCCATCATGCGTCCAGCGGGGGGAGGGGATACGCAGTATTTT. This chain links TRBV10-3 with TRBJ2-3, with 9 bases that match TRBD2. This CDR3 is built from 15 residues. J was trimmed by 6 bases and V by 7 bases; bases with no gene match: 11. CDR1 is ENHRY and CDR2 is SYGVKD in the germline V gene.